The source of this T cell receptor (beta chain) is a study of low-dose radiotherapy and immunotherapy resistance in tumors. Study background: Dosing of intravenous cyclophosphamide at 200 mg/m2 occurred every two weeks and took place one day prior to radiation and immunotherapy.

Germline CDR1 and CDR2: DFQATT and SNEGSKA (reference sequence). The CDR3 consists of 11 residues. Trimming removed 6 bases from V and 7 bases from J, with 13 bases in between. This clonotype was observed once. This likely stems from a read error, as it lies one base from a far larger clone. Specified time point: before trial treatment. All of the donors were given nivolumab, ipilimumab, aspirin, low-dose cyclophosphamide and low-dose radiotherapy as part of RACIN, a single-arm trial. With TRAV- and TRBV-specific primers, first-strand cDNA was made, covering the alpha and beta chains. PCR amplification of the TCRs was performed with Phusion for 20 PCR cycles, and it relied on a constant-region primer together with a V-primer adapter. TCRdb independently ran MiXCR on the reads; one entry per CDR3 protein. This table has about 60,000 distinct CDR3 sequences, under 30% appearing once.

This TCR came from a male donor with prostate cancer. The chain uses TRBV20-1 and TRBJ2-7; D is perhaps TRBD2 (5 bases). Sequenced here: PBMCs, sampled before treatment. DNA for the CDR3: TGCAGTGCAGAGGGTTCTAATGAGCAGTACTTC. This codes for CSAEGSNEQYF.